These T cell receptor beta chains were read from a single sample in a study of blood T cell repertoires in COVID-19. Here immunoSEQ multiplex PCR was the method, and the copy in TCRdb shows in-frame clones only, minus some. The sample holds a few hundred thousand clones, 85% seen once. The sequenced sample was peripheral blood. The receptor source for this set is a woman in her late teens or twenties with acute or convalescent COVID-19. CDR3s include the opening cysteine and the closing phenylalanine or tryptophan. A D gene is named only where the DNA matches it firmly. Size values are once, few and many counts, or a class for expanded clones, and some rows have none.

v_call	d_call	clone_size	j_call	cdr3_length	cdr3_nt	cdr3_aa
TRBV19	NA	NA	TRBJ1-1	13	TGTGCCAGTACCAGGGTGGGGAACACTGAAGCTTTCTTT	CASTRVGNTEAFF
TRBV6-1	NA	few	TRBJ2-3	14	TGTGCCAGCAGTGAAAGACAAAGCACAGATACGCAGTATTTT	CASSERQSTDTQYF
TRBV27	NA	NA	TRBJ1-1	16	TGTGCCAGCAGTCGATCGGGCGGGGGTACGAACACTGAAGCTTTCTTT	CASSRSGGGTNTEAFF
TRBV28	TRBD1	NA	TRBJ2-7	16	TGTGCCAGCAGCCCCACTTCGGACAGGGGCGTCTACGAGCAGTACTTC	CASSPTSDRGVYEQYF
TRBV28	TRBD1	NA	TRBJ1-2	15	TGTGCCAGCAGAGACTCCGGGACAGGGGGCTATGGCTACACCTTC	CASRDSGTGGYGYTF
TRBV11-2	NA	NA	TRBJ2-5	16	TGTGCCAGCAGCCCCGAAGGGGGTGGCTCGAGGGGGACCCAGTACTTC	CASSPEGGGSRGTQYF
TRBV27	NA	NA	TRBJ1-3	15	TGTGCCAGCAGTTCGACCAGGGTAGCTGGAAACACCATATATTTT	CASSSTRVAGNTIYF
TRBV15	NA	NA	TRBJ1-3	15	TGTGCCACCAGCAGAGATACAGGATCTGGAAACACCATATATTTT	CATSRDTGSGNTIYF
TRBV1	NA	NA	TRBJ1-6	19	TGCACCAGCAGCCCTCAAAGGTCGGCGTGGGACAGGGGAAAGTCACCCCTCCACTTT	CTSSPQRSAWDRGKSPLHF
TRBV30	NA	once	TRBJ1-5	15	TGTGCCTGGAGTCAAGCCTCCTATAGCAATCAGCCCCAGCATTTT	CAWSQASYSNQPQHF
TRBV3-1/TRBV3-2	TRBD2	NA	TRBJ2-1	15	TGTGCCAGCAGCCAAGTCAACGGGGGGGCGAATGAGCAGTTCTTC	CASSQVNGGANEQFF
TRBV4-1	TRBD2	NA	TRBJ2-1	17	TGCGCCAGCAGCCAAGATCGTTGGACTAGCGGGATAGGTGAGCAGTTCTTC	CASSQDRWTSGIGEQFF
TRBV27	TRBD2	NA	TRBJ2-3	17	TGTGCCAGCAGTCCTGATGTGAGCGGGAGGGGCACAGATACGCAGTATTTT	CASSPDVSGRGTDTQYF
TRBV7-3	TRBD1	NA	TRBJ2-2	15	TGTGCCAGCAGCTTCGCAGGGGGTAGCACCGGGGAGCTGTTTTTT	CASSFAGGSTGELFF
TRBV21-1	NA	NA	TRBJ2-1	12	TGTGCCAGCAGCACCAGGGGGTATGAGCAGTTCTTC	CASSTRGYEQFF
TRBV6-5	NA	once	TRBJ2-1	13	TGTGCCAGCAGTTCGAGCTCCTACAATGAGCAGTTCTTC	CASSSSSYNEQFF
TRBV9	TRBD2	NA	TRBJ2-7	16	TGTGCCAGCAGCGTAGCTGCGAGCGGGAAAGGGAACGAGCAGTACTTC	CASSVAASGKGNEQYF
TRBV29-1	TRBD2	NA	TRBJ2-2	14	TGCATGGTCGGGGCGGGAGGAGGAACCGGGGAGCTGTTTTTT	CMVGAGGGTGELFF
TRBV4-1	TRBD2	NA	TRBJ2-7	18	TGCGCCAGCAGCCAGCTACTAGCGGGAGGGTATCCCTCCTACGAGCAGTACTTC	CASSQLLAGGYPSYEQYF
TRBV5-4	NA	NA	TRBJ2-6	15	TGTGCCTCACTGGGTTGGAGCTCTGGGGCCAACGTCCTGACTTTC	CASLGWSSGANVLTF
TRBV7-9	TRBD1	NA	TRBJ1-1	14	TGTGCCAGCAGCTTAAACCCGACAGGGGCTGAAGCTTTCTTT	CASSLNPTGAEAFF
TRBV5-6	NA	NA	TRBJ1-1	15	TGTGCCAGCAGCTTGTTGCAGGGGCTTAACACTGAAGCTTTCTTT	CASSLLQGLNTEAFF
TRBV19	TRBD2	NA	TRBJ2-1	15	TGTGCCAGTAGTGTAGCGGGGTTCTCCTACAATGAGCAGTTCTTC	CASSVAGFSYNEQFF
TRBV3-1/TRBV3-2	NA	NA	TRBJ2-3	14	TGTGCCAGCAGCCCAGGGACTTCCACAGATACGCAGTATTTT	CASSPGTSTDTQYF
TRBV5-1	TRBD2	NA	TRBJ2-1	17	TGCGCCAGCAGCCCCCTCGGAGCGGGAGGACCCTACAATGAGCAGTTCTTC	CASSPLGAGGPYNEQFF
TRBV7-8	TRBD1	many	TRBJ1-5	20	TGTGCCAGCAGCTTACGTACCCGGGACAGGGGACAAAATAGCAATCAGCCCCAGCATTTT	CASSLRTRDRGQNSNQPQHF
TRBV5-6	NA	NA	TRBJ2-5	11	TGTGCCAGCAGCTTGCAGCGAACCCAGTACTTC	CASSLQRTQYF
TRBV14	NA	NA	TRBJ1-3	15	TGTGCCAGCAGCCAAGCGGCAGGAGGATATAGCACCATATATTTT	CASSQAAGGYSTIYF
TRBV6-5	NA	NA	TRBJ1-1	14	TGTGCCAGCAGGTTTAGCAAGACCAACACTGAAGCTTTCTTT	CASRFSKTNTEAFF
TRBV5-4	TRBD1	once	TRBJ1-4	16	TGTGCCAGCAGCTTAAAGATCGGGACAGGGGATGAAAAACTGTTTTTT	CASSLKIGTGDEKLFF
TRBV28	NA	NA	TRBJ1-2	14	TGTGCCAGCAGTTTTGCGGGGGTGAGCTATGGCTACACCTTC	CASSFAGVSYGYTF
TRBV2	TRBD1	NA	TRBJ2-7	11	TGTGCCAGCAGCACAGGGGACGAGCAGTACTTC	CASSTGDEQYF
TRBV3-1/TRBV3-2	NA	many	TRBJ1-1	15	TGTGCCAGCAGCTTAAGACAGGTAACGAACACTGAAGCTTTCTTT	CASSLRQVTNTEAFF
TRBV4-2	NA	NA	TRBJ1-4	19	TGTGCCAGCAGCCAAGACCGCGGTGGTGGGCAGGGAGGGAATGAAAAACTGTTTTTT	CASSQDRGGGQGGNEKLFF
TRBV2	NA	few	TRBJ1-6	13	TGTGCCAGCATCGGGGAGGGCAATTCACCCCTCCACTTT	CASIGEGNSPLHF
TRBV24-1	TRBD2	NA	TRBJ2-3	15	TGTGCCACCAGTGATACATCGGGGGGGGCAGATACGCAGTATTTT	CATSDTSGGADTQYF
TRBV4-1	TRBD1	NA	TRBJ1-1	17	TGCGCCAGCAGCCAAGATGCTGGGACAGGGATGGGCACTGAAGCTTTCTTT	CASSQDAGTGMGTEAFF
TRBV10-1	NA	NA	TRBJ2-7	15	TGCGCCAGCAGTGAGTCGAGTCAGGGGCTCTACGAGCAGTACTTC	CASSESSQGLYEQYF
TRBV10-2	TRBD1	NA	TRBJ1-3	16	TGCGCCAGCAGTGAACAGGGGGCCAACTCTGGAAACACCATATATTTT	CASSEQGANSGNTIYF
TRBV7-8	NA	NA	TRBJ1-1	17	TGTGCCAGCAGCGAGACCACAGGGATATTCATGAACACTGAAGCTTTCTTT	CASSETTGIFMNTEAFF
TRBV3-1/TRBV3-2	TRBD1	NA	TRBJ2-5	13	TGTGCCAGCAGCCGAGGGGGCCGGGAGACCCAGTACTTC	CASSRGGRETQYF
TRBV5-1	NA	NA	TRBJ1-1	15	TGCGCCAGCAGCGTAATTCCGCAGGGGAACACTGAAGCTTTCTTT	CASSVIPQGNTEAFF
TRBV13	TRBD1	NA	TRBJ1-5	14	TGTGCCAGCAGCTTAGGGGACAGGAATCAGCCCCAGCATTTT	CASSLGDRNQPQHF
TRBV29-1	NA	NA	TRBJ2-2	13	TGCAGCGTTGACGAGGGAAACACCGGGGAGCTGTTTTTT	CSVDEGNTGELFF
TRBV9	NA	NA	TRBJ2-3	16	TGTGCCAGCAGCGTAGATGTGGGAGCGGGCACAGATACGCAGTATTTT	CASSVDVGAGTDTQYF
TRBV21-1	NA	NA	TRBJ2-3	14	TGTGCCAGCAGCCTCGGGAGGAGCACAGATACGCAGTATTTT	CASSLGRSTDTQYF
TRBV27	TRBD2	once	TRBJ2-5	15	TGTGCCAGCAGTTTATGGGGCGGGAGGGGAGAGACCCAGTACTTC	CASSLWGGRGETQYF